This T cell receptor beta chain was identified in a study of T cell responses to AZD1222 COVID-19 vaccine. The length of the CDR3 is 15 residues. Germline V gene lookup returns CDR1 KGHSH and CDR2 LQKENI. J gave up 0 bases and V 6 bases, and 5 bases lay outside the gene matches. Concerning this clone itself: Antigen specificity is unknown.

Some clones are missing from TCRdb's copy, which holds only in-frame ones; the method was immunoSEQ multiplex PCR. The sample carries 55,000 to 80,000 clones, 80% to 90% recorded once. The study's findings and limits: The number of AZD1222 recipients seropositive at baseline was only five or six. Donors skewed white British and female; clonal diversity was possibly underestimated.

The starting material was peripheral blood, obtained 28 days after the second AZD1222 dose. The chain couples TRBV18 to TRBJ2-7; TRBD2 agrees at 10 bases. This receptor was identified in an adult who received the AZD1222 COVID-19 vaccine. The CDR3 here is CASSPTSGPSYEQYF. CDR3 nucleotides: TGTGCCAGCTCGCCGACTAGCGGGCCCTCCTACGAGCAGTACTTC.